Only one count was recorded for the clone carrying this T cell receptor (beta chain). This sample was included in a study of blood T cell repertoires in COVID-19. As for the study in general: Researchers got acute and convalescent COVID-19 samples from the United States, Italy and Spain. T cells, B-cell-depleted T cells, or PBMCs provided the cDNA or gDNA that served as material.

V lost 3 bases to trimming and J lost 5 bases, with 11 bases between them. Germline assignment: CDR1 WNHNN and CDR2 SYGVQD (reference sequence). The length of the CDR3 is 13 residues. In the original processing: Amplification with reference gene primers provided the estimates of nucleated cell counts. Only in-frame clones appear in the TCRdb table, and some are missing; sequencing was by immunoSEQ multiplex PCR. V and J calls and clone size are given by that table; D and trimming were obtained from the DNA. The profile shows tens of thousands of clones, 92% of them singletons. Source material: peripheral blood. The J gene is TRBJ2-7, the V gene TRBV10-1, with D possibly matching TRBD2 (5 bases). The sequence derives from a man between 50 and 59 years old with active COVID-19. DNA of the CDR3: TGCGCCAGCAGTGATGGAGGTCTCGACGAGCAGTACTTC. Protein sequence: CASSDGGLDEQYF.